This entry lists 13 T cell receptor beta chains sequenced from one sample in a study of T cell clones after liver transplantation. TCRdb's table, derived via immunoSEQ multiplex PCR, lists solely in-frame clones and lacks some. Here the sample spans 98,000 or so clones, 75% to 85% being singletons. The sequences come from CD4+ T cells from blood, collected before liver transplant. These receptors all stem from a human donor who received a liver transplant.

The chain joins TRBV5-8 to TRBJ1-5; no clear D. Per germline, CDR1 SGHTS and CDR2 YDEGEE. Between the trimmed V and J ends, which lost 0 bases and 5 bases, there was a span of 9 bases. This CDR3 contains 14 residues. Here the CDR3 DNA reads TGTGCCAGCAGCTTGGGAGGGTTCGATCAGCCCCAGCATTTT. Amino acids: CASSLGGFDQPQHF.

This chain links TRBV19 with TRBJ1-3; maybe TRBD1 (5 bases). With 7 bases removed from V and 3 bases from J, the gap between germline ends came to 16 bases. Germline V gene lookup returns CDR1 LNHDA and CDR2 SQIVND (reference sequence). This CDR3 has 15 amino acids. CDR3 loop: CASTLEGRNGNTIYF. The CDR3 nucleotides are TGTGCCAGTACCTTGGAGGGGAGAAATGGAAACACCATATATTTT.

J is TRBJ2-1 and V is TRBV11-2; the match to TRBD2 covers 8 bases. This CDR3 spans 13 amino acids. The V and J ends lost 3 bases and 15 bases, in that order; junction bases with no gene match: 10. From germline, CDR1 is SGHAT and CDR2 FQNNGV. The CDR3 coding sequence is TGTGCCAGCAGCTTCTTATTAGCGGGATGGCCGTTCTTC. Translating gives CASSFLLAGWPFF.

The gene calls are TRBV5-8 and TRBJ1-1; D call uncertain. The length of the CDR3 is 13 residues. Trimming removed 1 base at V and 7 bases at J, with 11 bases between. CDR1 and CDR2 (germline): SGHTS, YDEGEE. The CDR3 DNA is TGTGCCAGCAGCTTGTGGCAGTTCGATGAAGCTTTCTTT. It specifies CASSLWQFDEAFF.

The J gene is TRBJ2-1, the V gene TRBV7-2, with TRBD2 matching 13 bases. The CDR3 consists of 17 residues. Trimming at V came to 3 bases and at J to 7 bases, leaving 9 bases not matched to a gene. CDR1 and CDR2 from the germline V gene are SGHTA and FQGNSA. The CDR3 reads CASSLLTSGGFMNEQFF. The CDR3 bases are TGTGCCAGCAGCTTGCTGACTAGCGGGGGGTTCATGAATGAGCAGTTCTTC. Using reference TRBV7-2 and TRBJ2-1 for the parts outside the CDR3, the full variable domain is GAGVSQSPSNKVTEKGKDVELRCDPISGHTALYWYRQSLGQGLEFLIYFQGNSAPDKSGLPSDRFSAERTGGSVSTLTIQRTQQEDSAVYLCASSLLTSGGFMNEQFFGPGTRLTVL.

This chain links TRBV20-1 with TRBJ2-1; the D gene is possibly TRBD2 (6 bases). Germline CDR1 DFQATT, CDR2 SNEGSKA (reference sequence). The germline V and J ends were trimmed by 4 bases and 9 bases, with 7 bases remaining between them. This CDR3 has 10 residues. The CDR3 DNA follows: TGCAGTGCTAAGGGAGGTGAGCAGTTCTTC. This encodes CSAKGGEQFF.

V and J are TRBV7-2 and TRBJ2-1; tentative D call: TRBD2 (5 bases). Germline CDR1 is SGHTA and CDR2 is FQGNSA. V lost 6 bases and J lost 4, with 10 bases in between. This CDR3 spans 13 amino acids. The CDR3 DNA reads as TGTGCCAGCAGGGTGGGAGAGTACAATGAGCAGTTCTTC. It encodes CASRVGEYNEQFF. Supplemented by reference TRBV7-2 and TRBJ2-1, the full variable domain reads GAGVSQSPSNKVTEKGKDVELRCDPISGHTALYWYRQSLGQGLEFLIYFQGNSAPDKSGLPSDRFSAERTGGSVSTLTIQRTQQEDSAVYLCASRVGEYNEQFFGPGTRLTVL.

J is TRBJ2-5 and V is TRBV27, with TRBD1 identical over 10 bases. Germline V gives CDR1 MNHEY, CDR2 SMNVEV (reference sequence). Germline trimming cut 3 bases from V and 5 bases from J; bases unmatched to any gene: 15. CDR3 size: 18 residues. CDR3 region: CASSFKARQGARRETQYF. The CDR3, as DNA: TGTGCCAGCAGTTTCAAAGCCCGACAGGGGGCGCGGCGTGAGACCCAGTACTTC.

This clone occurred a few times. The rearrangement links TRBV15 to TRBJ1-1; D not certain. The CDR3 consists of 14 residues. Germline V lookup: CDR1 LNHNV, CDR2 YYDKDF (reference sequence). With 2 bases removed from V and 2 bases from J, the gap between germline ends came to 9 bases. CDR3 loop: CATSRPGDNTEAFF. The CDR3 nucleotides read TGTGCCACCAGCAGACCGGGAGATAACACTGAAGCTTTCTTT.

This chain links TRBV5-6 with TRBJ1-2, with a tentative D call TRBD1 (6 bases). The CDR3 runs 17 residues. Trimming removed 4 bases at V and 3 bases at J, with 22 bases between. Germline CDR1 reads SGHDT; CDR2 reads YYEEEE. The CDR3: CASSPLGLGGMDYGYTF. CDR3 in DNA: TGTGCCAGCAGCCCTCTGGGGTTAGGGGGAATGGACTATGGCTACACCTTC.

The V gene is TRBV4-1, the J gene TRBJ2-3; a weak D match, TRBD1 (5 bases). Germline loops: CDR1 MGHRA, CDR2 YSYEKL. V was clipped by 0 bases and J by 2 bases, with 15 bases between them. This CDR3 contains 17 residues. The chain's CDR3 is CASSQERGQLYTDTQYF. Written as DNA, the CDR3 is TGCGCCAGCAGCCAAGAAAGAGGACAACTCTACACAGATACGCAGTATTTT.

This clone was picked up a small number of times. This chain joins TRBV7-9 and TRBJ2-1, with TRBD1 matching over 12 bases. V was clipped by 6 bases and J by 10 bases; unmatched bases: 7. The germline gives CDR1 SEHNR, CDR2 FQNEAQ (reference sequence). The CDR3 spans 14 residues. CDR3 residues: CASSPGQGAIEQFF. The CDR3 coding sequence is TGTGCCAGCAGTCCGGGACAGGGGGCGATCGAGCAGTTCTTC.

The CDR3 loop is CASSRDRAYEQYF. The CDR3 DNA sequence: TGTGCCAGCAGCCGGGACAGAGCCTACGAGCAGTACTTC. J is TRBJ2-7 and V is TRBV7-2, with 7 bases matching TRBD1. J gave up 2 bases and V 5 bases, and 3 bases lay outside the gene matches. In germline, CDR1 is SGHTA, CDR2 FQGNSA. This CDR3 is 13 amino acids long.